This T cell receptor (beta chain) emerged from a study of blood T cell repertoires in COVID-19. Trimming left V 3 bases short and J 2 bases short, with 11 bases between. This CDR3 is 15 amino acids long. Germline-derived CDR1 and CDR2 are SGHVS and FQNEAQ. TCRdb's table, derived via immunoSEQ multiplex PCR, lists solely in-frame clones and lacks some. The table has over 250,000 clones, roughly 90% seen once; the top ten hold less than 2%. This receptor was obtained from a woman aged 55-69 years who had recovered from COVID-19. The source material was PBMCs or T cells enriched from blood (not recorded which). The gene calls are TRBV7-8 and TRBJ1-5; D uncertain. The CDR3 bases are TGTGCCAGCAGCTTCCACAGAACACGCAATCAGCCCCAGCATTTT. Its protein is CASSFHRTRNQPQHF. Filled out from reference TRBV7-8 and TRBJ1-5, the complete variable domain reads GAGVSQSPRYKVAKRGQDVALRCDPISGHVSLFWYQQALGQGPEFLTYFQNEAQLDKSGLPSDRFFAERPEGSVSTLKIQRTQQEDSAVYLCASSFHRTRNQPQHFGDGTRLSIL.